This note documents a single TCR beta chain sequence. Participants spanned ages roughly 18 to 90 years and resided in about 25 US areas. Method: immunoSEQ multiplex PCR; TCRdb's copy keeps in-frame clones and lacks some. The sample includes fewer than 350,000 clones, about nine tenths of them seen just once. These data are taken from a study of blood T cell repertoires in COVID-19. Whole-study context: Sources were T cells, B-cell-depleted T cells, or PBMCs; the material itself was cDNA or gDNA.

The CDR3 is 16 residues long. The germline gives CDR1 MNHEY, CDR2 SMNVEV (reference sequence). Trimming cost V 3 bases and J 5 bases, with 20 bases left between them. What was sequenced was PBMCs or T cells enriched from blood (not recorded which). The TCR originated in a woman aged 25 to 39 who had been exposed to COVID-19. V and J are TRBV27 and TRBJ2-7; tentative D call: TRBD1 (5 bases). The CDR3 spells CASSFQGFPARDEQYF. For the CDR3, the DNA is TGTGCCAGCAGTTTCCAGGGCTTCCCTGCTAGGGACGAGCAGTACTTC.